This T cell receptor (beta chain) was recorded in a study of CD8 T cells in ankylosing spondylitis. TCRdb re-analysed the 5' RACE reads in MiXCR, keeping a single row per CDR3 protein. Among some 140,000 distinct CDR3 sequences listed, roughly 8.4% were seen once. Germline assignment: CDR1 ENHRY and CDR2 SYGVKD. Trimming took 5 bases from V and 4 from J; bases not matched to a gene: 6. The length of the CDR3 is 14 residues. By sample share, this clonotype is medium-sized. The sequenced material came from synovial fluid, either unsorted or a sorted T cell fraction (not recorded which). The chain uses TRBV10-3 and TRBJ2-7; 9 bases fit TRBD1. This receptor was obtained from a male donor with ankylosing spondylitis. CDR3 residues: CAISPGQGVYEQYF. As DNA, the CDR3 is TGTGCCATCAGTCCGGGACAGGGTGTTTACGAGCAGTACTTC.